A single sample is the source of the 8 T cell receptor beta chains below, sequenced in a study of CD8 T cells in ankylosing spondylitis. Notes on the study in general: Roughly 8 highly homologous variants made up a TCR beta motif, and this motif appeared characteristic of ankylosing spondylitis blood.

These receptors' antigens are unknown. TCRdb called the 5' RACE reads again in MiXCR, with one record for every CDR3 protein. The sample gives tens of thousands of distinct CDR3 sequences, more than 8.5% of which show up once; about 31% is in the top ten. Sequencing was performed on blood, either unsorted or a sorted T cell fraction (not recorded which). Receptors originate from a male donor with ankylosing spondylitis.

The V call is TRBV12-3 or TRBV12-4, the J call TRBJ2-7, with TRBD1 identical over 10 bases. The CDR3 contains 13 residues. Germline trimming cut 5 bases from V and 6 bases from J; bases unmatched to any gene: 4. The CDR3, as DNA: TGTGCCAGCAGTGGGACAGGGGAGGCCGAGCAGTACGTC. This encodes CASSGTGEAEQYV.

Many counts were recorded for this clonotype. V usage is TRBV12-3 or TRBV12-4 and J usage is TRBJ2-1; TRBD2 matches 9 bases. With V trimmed by 3 bases and J by 5 bases, 14 bases remained unmatched. CDR3 length: 18 residues. CDR3 in DNA: TGTGCCAGCAGTTTTACGTTTGCGGGGCTAGCGGGGCACAATGAGCAGTTCTTC. Translating gives CASSFTFAGLAGHNEQFF.

This clonotype showed up many times. The gene calls are TRBV29-1 and TRBJ2-1; TRBD2 matches 8 bases. V lost 6 bases to trimming and J lost 8 bases; unmatched junction nucleotides: 6. The CDR3 is 12 residues long. CDR1 is SQVTM and CDR2 is ANQGSEA in the germline V gene. DNA of the CDR3: TGCAGCGTCGGGGGGGGGTGGGATGAGCAGTTCTTC. Protein: CSVGGGWDEQFF.

In this sample, this clonotype is medium-sized. V is TRBV7-8 and J is TRBJ2-1, with unresolved D. Germline lookup yields CDR1 SGHVS and CDR2 FQNEAQ. The CDR3 is 17 amino acids. Trimming stripped 3 bases from V and 3 bases from J, with 18 bases between. This CDR3 reads CASSFSSFDLYYNEQFF. DNA for the CDR3: TGTGCCAGCAGCTTTTCTTCCTTTGATTTGTACTACAATGAGCAGTTCTTC.

This clonotype was seen a few times. The rearrangement joins TRBV2 to TRBJ2-5, with a possible D match to TRBD1 (6 bases). Deletions cut 3 bases from V and 2 bases from J, with 16 bases between. Germline V gene lookup returns CDR1 SNHLY and CDR2 FYNNEI. The CDR3 length is 16 residues. Written as DNA, the CDR3 is TGTGCCAGCAGTGATTGGACAGAAAATCCTCAAGAGACCCAGTACTTC. It is translated as CASSDWTENPQETQYF. Full variable domain (remainder filled in from reference TRBV2 and TRBJ2-5): EPEVTQTPSHQVTQMGQEVILRCVPISNHLYFYWYRQILGQKVEFLVSFYNNEISEKSEIFDDQFSVERPDGSNFTLKIRSTKLEDSAMYFCASSDWTENPQETQYFGPGTRLLVL.

There are a few counts of this clonotype. This rearrangement joins TRBV12-3 or TRBV12-4 to TRBJ1-1; D is uncertain. The CDR3 has 14 amino acids. The V gene lost 6 bases and the J gene lost 0 bases, with 11 bases spanning the gap. CDR3 nucleotide sequence: TGTGCCAGCAGCCCGATTGCCATGAACACTGAAGCTTTCTTT. This translates into CASSPIAMNTEAFF.

This clonotype was counted many times. This chain joins TRBV7-9 and TRBJ1-1, with no clear D. The CDR3 extends over 15 amino acids. V was clipped by 1 base and J by 5 bases, with 14 bases between them. Germline assignment: CDR1 SEHNR and CDR2 FQNEAQ (reference sequence). CDR3 sequence (DNA): TGTGCCAGCAGCTTAGTAGGCTCGTCAGGTACTGAAGCTTTCTTT. It is translated as CASSLVGSSGTEAFF.

This clonotype was observed a few times. The V and J genes are TRBV7-8 and TRBJ1-5, with 10 nucleotides matching TRBD1. Germline CDR1 and CDR2: SGHVS and FQNEAQ. The ends lost 2 bases at V and 6 bases at J; junction bases unmatched: 7. The CDR3 extends over 16 amino acids. CDR3 bases: TGTGCCAGCAGCTTACCGACAGGGGGCTCGAGTCAGCCCCAGCATTTT. This codes for CASSLPTGGSSQPQHF. The full variable domain, with the rest looked up from reference TRBV7-8 and TRBJ1-5, is GAGVSQSPRYKVAKRGQDVALRCDPISGHVSLFWYQQALGQGPEFLTYFQNEAQLDKSGLPSDRFFAERPEGSVSTLKIQRTQQEDSAVYLCASSLPTGGSSQPQHFGDGTRLSIL.